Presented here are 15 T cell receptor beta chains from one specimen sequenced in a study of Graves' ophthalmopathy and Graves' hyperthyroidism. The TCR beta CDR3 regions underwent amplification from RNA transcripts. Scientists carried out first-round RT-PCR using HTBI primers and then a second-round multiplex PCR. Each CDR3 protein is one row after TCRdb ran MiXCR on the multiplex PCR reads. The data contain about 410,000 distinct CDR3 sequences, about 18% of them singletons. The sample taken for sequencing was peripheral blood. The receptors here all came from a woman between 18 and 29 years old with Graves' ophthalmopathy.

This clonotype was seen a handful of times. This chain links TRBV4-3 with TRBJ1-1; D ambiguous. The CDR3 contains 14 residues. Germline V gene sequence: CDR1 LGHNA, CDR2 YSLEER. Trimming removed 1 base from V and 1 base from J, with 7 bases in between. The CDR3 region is CASSQGRSNTEAFF. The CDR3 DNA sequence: TGCGCCAGCAGCCAAGGACGGTCGAACACTGAAGCTTTCTTT.

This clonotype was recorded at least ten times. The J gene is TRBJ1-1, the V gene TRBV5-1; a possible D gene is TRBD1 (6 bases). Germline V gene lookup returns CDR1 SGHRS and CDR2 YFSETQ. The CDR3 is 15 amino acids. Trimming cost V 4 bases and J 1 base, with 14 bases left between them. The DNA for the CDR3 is TGCGCCAGCAGCCCCCCTTGGGGGGCGAACACTGAAGCTTTCTTT. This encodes CASSPPWGANTEAFF.

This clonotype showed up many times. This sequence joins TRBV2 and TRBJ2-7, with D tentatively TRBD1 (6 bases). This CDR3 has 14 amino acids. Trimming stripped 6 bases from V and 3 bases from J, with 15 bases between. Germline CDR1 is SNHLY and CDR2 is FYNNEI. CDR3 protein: CASRTLTGFYEQYF. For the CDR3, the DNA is TGTGCCAGCAGGACCCTTACAGGGTTCTACGAGCAGTACTTC.

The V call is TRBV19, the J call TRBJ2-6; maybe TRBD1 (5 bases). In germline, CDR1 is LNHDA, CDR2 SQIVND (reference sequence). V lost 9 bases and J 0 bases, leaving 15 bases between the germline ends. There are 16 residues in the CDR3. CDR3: CASNNRRSSGANVLTF. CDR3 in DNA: TGTGCCAGCAATAACAGGAGAAGCTCTGGGGCCAACGTCCTGACTTTC. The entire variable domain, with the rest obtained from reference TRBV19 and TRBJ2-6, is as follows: DGGITQSPKYLFRKEGQNVTLSCEQNLNHDAMYWYRQDPGQGLRLIYYSQIVNDFQKGDIAEGYSVSREKKESFPLTVTSAQKNPTAFYLCASNNRRSSGANVLTFGAGSRLTVL.

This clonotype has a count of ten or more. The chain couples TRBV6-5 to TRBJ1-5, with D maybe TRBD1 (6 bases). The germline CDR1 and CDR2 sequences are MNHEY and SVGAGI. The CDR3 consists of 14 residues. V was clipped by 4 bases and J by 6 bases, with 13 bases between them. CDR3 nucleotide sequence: TGTGCCAGCAGTTGGGAACAGGGAAGTCAGCCCCAGCATTTT. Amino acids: CASSWEQGSQPQHF.

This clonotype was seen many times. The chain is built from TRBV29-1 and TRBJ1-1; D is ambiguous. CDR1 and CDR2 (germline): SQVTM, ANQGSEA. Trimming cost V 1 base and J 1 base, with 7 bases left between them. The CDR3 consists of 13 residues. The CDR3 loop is CSVEVRSNTEAFF. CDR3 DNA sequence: TGCAGCGTTGAAGTTAGGTCGAACACTGAAGCTTTCTTT.

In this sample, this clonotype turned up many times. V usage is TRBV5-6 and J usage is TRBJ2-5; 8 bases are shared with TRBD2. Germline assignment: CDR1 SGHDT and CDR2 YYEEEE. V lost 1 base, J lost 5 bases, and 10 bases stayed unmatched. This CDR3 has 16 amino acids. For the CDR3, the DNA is TGTGCCAGCAGCTTGTTAGCGGGACGGGGAGGGGAGACCCAGTACTTC. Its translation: CASSLLAGRGGETQYF.

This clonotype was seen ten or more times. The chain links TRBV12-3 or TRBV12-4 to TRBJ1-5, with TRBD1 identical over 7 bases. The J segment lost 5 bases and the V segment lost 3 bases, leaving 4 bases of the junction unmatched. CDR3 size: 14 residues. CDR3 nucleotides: TGTGCCAGCAGTTTGGGACAGAACTATCAGCCCCAGCATTTT. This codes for CASSLGQNYQPQHF.

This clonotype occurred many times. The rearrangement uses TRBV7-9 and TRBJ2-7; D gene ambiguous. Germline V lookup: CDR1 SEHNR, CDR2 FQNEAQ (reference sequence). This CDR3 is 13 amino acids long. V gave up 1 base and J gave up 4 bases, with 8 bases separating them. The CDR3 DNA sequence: TGTGCCAGCAGCTTAGAAGTAGGGTACGAGCAGTACTTC. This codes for CASSLEVGYEQYF.

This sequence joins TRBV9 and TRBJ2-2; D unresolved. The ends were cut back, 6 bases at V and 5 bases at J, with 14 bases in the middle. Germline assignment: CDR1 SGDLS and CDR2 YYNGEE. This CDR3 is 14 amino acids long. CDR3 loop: CASKRAHNTGELFF. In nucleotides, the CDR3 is TGTGCCAGCAAAAGAGCCCATAATACCGGGGAGCTGTTTTTT.

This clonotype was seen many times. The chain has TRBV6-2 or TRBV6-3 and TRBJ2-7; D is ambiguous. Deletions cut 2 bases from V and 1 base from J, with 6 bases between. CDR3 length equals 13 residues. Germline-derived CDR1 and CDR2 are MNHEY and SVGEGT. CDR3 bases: TGTGCCAGCAGTTACGGACCATCCTACGAGCAGTACTTC. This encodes CASSYGPSYEQYF.

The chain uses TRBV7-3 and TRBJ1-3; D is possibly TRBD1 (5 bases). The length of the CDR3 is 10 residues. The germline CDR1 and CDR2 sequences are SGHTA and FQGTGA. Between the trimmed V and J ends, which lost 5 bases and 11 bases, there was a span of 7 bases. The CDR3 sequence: CASSAGAIYF. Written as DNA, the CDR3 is TGTGCCAGCAGCGCGGGGGCCATATATTTT.

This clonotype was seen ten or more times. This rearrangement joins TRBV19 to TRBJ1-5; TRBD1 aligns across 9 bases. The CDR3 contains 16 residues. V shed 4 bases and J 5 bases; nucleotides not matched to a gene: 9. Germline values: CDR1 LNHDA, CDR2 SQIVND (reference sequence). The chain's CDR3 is CASSTIGQGWDQPQHF. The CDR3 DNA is TGTGCCAGTAGTACTATCGGACAGGGGTGGGATCAGCCCCAGCATTTT.

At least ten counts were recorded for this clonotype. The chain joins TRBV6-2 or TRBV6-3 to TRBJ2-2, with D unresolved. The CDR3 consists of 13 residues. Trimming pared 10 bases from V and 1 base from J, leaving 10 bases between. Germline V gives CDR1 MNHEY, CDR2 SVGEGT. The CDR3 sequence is CATRNRNTGELFF. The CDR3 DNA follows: TGTGCCACCCGTAATAGGAACACCGGGGAGCTGTTTTTT.

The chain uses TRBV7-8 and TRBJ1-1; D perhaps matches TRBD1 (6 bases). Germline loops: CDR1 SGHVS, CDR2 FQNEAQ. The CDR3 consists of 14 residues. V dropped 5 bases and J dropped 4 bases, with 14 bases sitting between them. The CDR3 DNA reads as TGTGCCAGCAGCCTTTACACAGGGAGCACTGAAGCTTTCTTT. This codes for CASSLYTGSTEAFF.